Listed below are T cell receptor beta chains from one sample, sequenced in a study of T cells in Graves' hyperthyroidism and ophthalmopathy. MiXCR, applied by TCRdb to the multiplex PCR reads, yields one record per CDR3 protein. The profile covers more than 300,000 distinct CDR3 sequences, with more than 14% appearing a single time and about 20% taken by the ten largest. Material for sequencing was blood. The receptors here all came from a woman in her 30s with Graves' ophthalmopathy. The CDR3 runs from the conserved cysteine through the conserved F or W. The D gene is left open where the match is weak. Clone size is shown for a subset of rows, as once, few, many or a class of expanded clone.

15 | TRBJ2-3 | NA | TRBV24-1 | NA | TGTGCCACCAGTGACCCGGACTGGCAAACAGATACGCAGTATTTT | CATSDPDWQTDTQYF
17 | TRBJ2-3 | NA | TRBV20-1 | many | TGCAGTGCTCCCTCCTCCCAGGGGTGGGGAACCACAGATACGCAGTATTTT | CSAPSSQGWGTTDTQYF
15 | TRBJ1-3 | TRBD1 | TRBV6-1 | NA | TGTGCCAGCAGTACGACAGGGGCGTCTGGAAACACCATATATTTT | CASSTTGASGNTIYF
17 | TRBJ2-5 | TRBD2 | TRBV7-6 | NA | TGTGCCAGCAGCTTAGCCCCAGCGGGGGGGTGGAAAGAGACACAGTACTTC | CASSLAPAGGWKETQYF
15 | TRBJ1-1 | NA | TRBV12-3/TRBV12-4 | many | TGTGCCAGCACCTCCCGTGGGGGGCGAGACACTGAAGCTTTCTTT | CASTSRGGRDTEAFF
17 | TRBJ2-3 | TRBD2 | TRBV7-9 | many | TGTGCCAGCAGCTTATTCCGACGGGGGGGGTACACAGATACGCAGTATTTT | CASSLFRRGGYTDTQYF
18 | TRBJ2-7 | TRBD2 | TRBV7-2 | NA | TGTGCCAGCAGCTTAGTGTCTAGCGGGGGCTCCGAGGATTACGAGCAGTACTTC | CASSLVSSGGSEDYEQYF
16 | TRBJ2-3 | NA | TRBV5-8 | few | TGTGCCAGCAGCTTGGAGGTTCGAACGTCCACAGATACGCAGTATTTT | CASSLEVRTSTDTQYF
16 | TRBJ2-7 | NA | TRBV5-5 | NA | TGTGCCAGCAGCCCAGAGGTCGGGACGGGACCCTACGAGCAGTACTTC | CASSPEVGTGPYEQYF
13 | TRBJ2-2 | NA | TRBV15 | few | TGTGCCACCAGCGGAGGACCCACCGGGGAGCTGTTTTTT | CATSGGPTGELFF
14 | TRBJ1-5 | TRBD1 | TRBV10-3 | many | TGTGCCATCAGTCAGGACAGGGACAATCAGCCCCAGCATTTT | CAISQDRDNQPQHF
15 | TRBJ2-1 | TRBD2 | TRBV28 | many | TGTGCCAGCAATTGGGAGACTAGCGGGGGGGACGAGCAGTTCTTC | CASNWETSGGDEQFF
15 | TRBJ1-6 | NA | TRBV7-9 | NA | TGTGCCAGCAGTCTGAACCGGGGTCCGGATTCACCCCTCCACTTT | CASSLNRGPDSPLHF
16 | TRBJ2-1 | NA | TRBV7-3 | many | TGTGCCAGCAGTCGTCAGGGGCTGAGCTCCTACAATGAGCAGTTCTTC | CASSRQGLSSYNEQFF
17 | TRBJ1-1 | TRBD1 | TRBV5-6 | many | TGTGCCAGCAGCCCGGACAGGGTTGGCACCTACGGCACTGAAGCTTTCTTT | CASSPDRVGTYGTEAFF
15 | TRBJ1-6 | NA | TRBV7-8 | many | TGTGCCAGCAGCTTAACCCCGGACGAAAACCCACCCCTCCACTTT | CASSLTPDENPPLHF
14 | TRBJ2-3 | TRBD1 | TRBV19 | few | TGTGCCAGTAGTTCCGGACAGGGAGGAGATACGCAGTATTTT | CASSSGQGGDTQYF
13 | TRBJ2-7 | NA | TRBV6-2/TRBV6-3 | many | TGTGCCAGCAGTTTCCGATGGGGGCACGAGCAGTACTTC | CASSFRWGHEQYF
14 | TRBJ2-3 | NA | TRBV15 | many | TGTGCCACCAGCAGAGATGACGGCACAGATACGCAGTATTTT | CATSRDDGTDTQYF
15 | TRBJ2-3 | NA | TRBV11-2 | NA | TGTGCCAGCAGCGCCGGCCGCTCTTTCACAGATACGCAGTATTTT | CASSAGRSFTDTQYF
17 | TRBJ2-5 | TRBD1 | TRBV11-1 | many | TGTGCCAGCAGCTTATCCGGGACAGGGACGGTCTGGGAGACCCAGTACTTC | CASSLSGTGTVWETQYF
16 | TRBJ2-3 | NA | TRBV15 | many | TGTGCCACCAGCAGTAACACGGACGGAAAGGGAGATACGCAGTATTTT | CATSSNTDGKGDTQYF
14 | TRBJ2-5 | TRBD2 | TRBV9 | many | TGTGCCAGCACCCCTTCCGGGGGGCAAGAGACCCAGTACTTC | CASTPSGGQETQYF
14 | TRBJ1-5 | NA | TRBV5-1 | many | TGCGCCAGCAGCTTGGATTGGGGTGGGGGGCCCCAGCATTTT | CASSLDWGGGPQHF
15 | TRBJ2-3 | TRBD2 | TRBV11-2 | many | TGTGCCAGCAGCTTGAGCGGGGGGGCTGCAGATACGCAGTATTTT | CASSLSGGAADTQYF
14 | TRBJ2-7 | NA | TRBV10-1 | many | TGCGCCAGCAGTGACTCAGGGGCGTCCTACGAGCAGTACTTC | CASSDSGASYEQYF
11 | TRBJ2-1 | TRBD2 | TRBV20-1 | NA | TGCAGTGCTTACCCCGGGGGGTGGCAGTTCTTC | CSAYPGGWQFF
13 | TRBJ2-1 | NA | TRBV2 | NA | TGTGCCAGCAGGCGGGACGGAGCGAATGAGCAGTTCTTC | CASRRDGANEQFF
16 | TRBJ1-5 | TRBD1 | TRBV28 | many | TGTGCCAGCAGTTTAGGGACAGCGAAAAGCAATCAGCCCCAGCATTTT | CASSLGTAKSNQPQHF
18 | TRBJ2-5 | NA | TRBV28 | once | TGTGCCAGCAGTTTTGTGGTCAGGGCCACGGCCCAACAAGAGACCCAGTACTTC | CASSFVVRATAQQETQYF
14 | TRBJ1-1 | TRBD1 | TRBV4-1 | many | TGCGCCAGCAGCCAACCGGACAGGGACACTGAAGCTTTCTTT | CASSQPDRDTEAFF
17 | TRBJ1-5 | TRBD1 | TRBV28 | many | TGTGCCAGCAGTCCGGGGACAGGGTTACGTGGCAATCAGCCCCAGCATTTT | CASSPGTGLRGNQPQHF
12 | TRBJ2-3 | TRBD1 | TRBV4-1 | NA | TGCGCCAGCAGCCTCGGACAGGGGGACCAGTATTTT | CASSLGQGDQYF
15 | TRBJ1-2 | NA | TRBV28 | NA | TGTGCCAGCAGTGCCGGGACTAGCGGGGGGGATGGCTACACCTTC | CASSAGTSGGDGYTF
12 | TRBJ2-2 | NA | TRBV11-3 | many | TGTGCCAGCAGCGGCAGGGTCGGGGAGCTGTTTTTT | CASSGRVGELFF
15 | TRBJ1-2 | NA | TRBV16 | many | TGTGCCAGCAGCCAATTTGGGTCCGCGAGCTATGGCTACACCTTC | CASSQFGSASYGYTF
13 | TRBJ2-7 | TRBD1 | TRBV20-1 | many | TGCAGTGCTGAGGGACAGGGGCCCTACGAGCAGTACTTC | CSAEGQGPYEQYF
13 | TRBJ2-5 | NA | TRBV30 | many | TGTGCCTGGAGTACTAGTAGACAAGAGACCCAGTACTTC | CAWSTSRQETQYF
14 | TRBJ2-1 | NA | TRBV28 | NA | TGTGCCAGCAGTTTATCGCAGAGTCACAATGAGCAGTTCTTC | CASSLSQSHNEQFF
15 | TRBJ1-4 | TRBD1 | TRBV25-1 | few | TGTGCCAGCAGTGATCCCGGGACAGCTAATGAAAAACTGTTTTTT | CASSDPGTANEKLFF
12 | TRBJ2-7 | NA | TRBV30 | many | TGTGCCTGGAGTTCTAGCTCCTACGAGCAGTACTTC | CAWSSSSYEQYF
15 | TRBJ2-1 | NA | TRBV6-4 | NA | TGTGCCAGCAGTGAAGGCCCACTTGAGGTTAACGAGCAGTTCTTC | CASSEGPLEVNEQFF
15 | TRBJ1-6 | NA | TRBV3-1 | NA | TGTGCCAGCAGCCCCGGTCCCCCGGTGTATTCACCCCTCCACTTT | CASSPGPPVYSPLHF
14 | TRBJ2-5 | NA | TRBV25-1 | few | TGTGCCAGCAGTGGGGGTTCTGGGCTTTGGGACCAGTACTTC | CASSGGSGLWDQYF
15 | TRBJ2-2 | TRBD1 | TRBV6-1 | many | TGTGCCAGCATCCTCGACAGGGGCTGGACCGGGGAGCTGTTTTTT | CASILDRGWTGELFF
16 | TRBJ2-3 | NA | TRBV6-1 | many | TGTGCCAGCAGTGAACTTGTGGCAGCACGGGCAGATACGCAGTATTTT | CASSELVAARADTQYF
12 | TRBJ1-2 | NA | TRBV6-1 | many | TGTGCCAGCAGTGCAGGTGGGAATGGCTACACCTTC | CASSAGGNGYTF
17 | TRBJ2-3 | NA | TRBV11-2 | many | TGTGCCAGCAGCTGGCCTCAGCACAGGGGACTCACAGATACGCAGTATTTT | CASSWPQHRGLTDTQYF
14 | TRBJ2-7 | NA | TRBV20-1 | many | TGCAGTGCTGGGTTATGGGGTGGGAAAGACGAGCAGTACTTC | CSAGLWGGKDEQYF
15 | TRBJ1-1 | NA | TRBV7-8 | many | TGTGCCAGCAGCTTCAGGGCGAAGGCGAACACTGAAGCTTTCTTT | CASSFRAKANTEAFF
16 | TRBJ1-5 | TRBD1 | TRBV19 | NA | TGTGCCAGTACCCCCCTGGACAGGGGCAGCAATCAGCCCCAGCATTTT | CASTPLDRGSNQPQHF
14 | TRBJ2-7 | NA | TRBV5-5 | NA | TGTGCCAGCAGCTTGGGACGGAGGCTCTACGAGCAGTACTTC | CASSLGRRLYEQYF
14 | TRBJ1-1 | NA | TRBV28 | many | TGTGCCAGCTCCCGGAATAACATGAACACTGAAGCTTTCTTT | CASSRNNMNTEAFF
18 | TRBJ1-2 | NA | TRBV7-9 | many | TGTGCCAGCAGACGCCTAGCAGTCGCCCCGGGGGAAAACTATGGCTACACCTTC | CASRRLAVAPGENYGYTF